This TCR beta chain stems from a study of regulatory T cells in long-lasting Graves disease. Building the TCR beta libraries relied on iRepertoire HTBI primers, and CDR3 regions underwent Arm-PCR. MiXCR was run by TCRdb on the multiplex PCR reads, yielding one entry per CDR3 protein. The table records under 250,000 distinct CDR3 sequences, roughly a fifth of them present only once. Findings of the study overall: Persistent Graves' patients showed a TCR diversity that was lower than that of newly diagnosed ones.

Time point meaning: newly diagnosed GD, antithyroid drugs for less than 3 months. TCR sequences were obtained from RNA taken from PBMCs. Diagnosis followed American Thyroid Association guidelines for Graves' disease. This clonotype has a count of ten or more. Its specificity is not known. The source was peripheral blood mononuclear cells (PBMCs), collected at new diagnosis, from a patient treated with antithyroid drugs. The TCR sequence derives from a female donor with Graves disease.

The CDR3 nucleotides read TGTGCCAGCAGTGAAGGTCAGGGGAATAGCAATCAGCCCCAGCATTTT. Translated, it gives CASSEGQGNSNQPQHF. The V gene is TRBV6-1, the J gene TRBJ1-5, with TRBD1 as a possible D gene (6 bases). Trimming removed 1 base at V and 0 bases at J, with 10 bases between. This CDR3 has 16 amino acids. Germline values: CDR1 MNHNS, CDR2 SASEGT.